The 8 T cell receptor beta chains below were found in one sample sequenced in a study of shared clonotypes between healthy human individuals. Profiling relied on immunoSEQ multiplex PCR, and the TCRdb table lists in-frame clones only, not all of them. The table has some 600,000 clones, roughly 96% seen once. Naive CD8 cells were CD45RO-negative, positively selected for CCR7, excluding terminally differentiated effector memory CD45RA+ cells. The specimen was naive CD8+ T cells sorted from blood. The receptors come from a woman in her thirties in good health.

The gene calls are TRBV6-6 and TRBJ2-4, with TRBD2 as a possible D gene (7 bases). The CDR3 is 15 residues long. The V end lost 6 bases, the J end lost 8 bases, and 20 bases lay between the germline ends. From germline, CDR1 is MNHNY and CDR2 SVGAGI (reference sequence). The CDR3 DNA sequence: TGTGCCAGCAGGGGAGTTGCGGGGGCGAGTGACATTCAGTACTTC. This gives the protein CASRGVAGASDIQYF.

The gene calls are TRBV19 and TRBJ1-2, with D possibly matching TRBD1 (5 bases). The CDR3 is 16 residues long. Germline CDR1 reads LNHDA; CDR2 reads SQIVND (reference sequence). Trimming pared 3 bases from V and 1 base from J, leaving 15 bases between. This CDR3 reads CASSIAPRVDNYGYTF. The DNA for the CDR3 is TGTGCCAGTAGTATCGCCCCCAGGGTTGATAACTATGGCTACACCTTC.

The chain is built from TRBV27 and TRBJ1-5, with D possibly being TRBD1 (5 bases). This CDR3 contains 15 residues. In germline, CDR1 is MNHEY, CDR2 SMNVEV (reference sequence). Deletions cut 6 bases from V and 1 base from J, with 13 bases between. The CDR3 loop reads CASSPWGESNQPQHF. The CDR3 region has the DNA TGTGCCAGCAGCCCATGGGGGGAGAGCAATCAGCCCCAGCATTTT.

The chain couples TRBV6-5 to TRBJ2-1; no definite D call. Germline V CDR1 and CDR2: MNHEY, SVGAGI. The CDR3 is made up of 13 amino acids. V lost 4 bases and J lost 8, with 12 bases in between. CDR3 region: CASSSKNFYEQFF. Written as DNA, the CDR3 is TGTGCCAGCAGTTCGAAGAACTTCTATGAGCAGTTCTTC.

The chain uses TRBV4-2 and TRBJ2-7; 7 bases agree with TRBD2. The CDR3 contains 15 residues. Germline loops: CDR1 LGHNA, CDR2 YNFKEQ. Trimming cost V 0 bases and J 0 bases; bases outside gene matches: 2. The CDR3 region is CASSQELADSYEQYF. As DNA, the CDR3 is TGTGCCAGCAGCCAAGAGCTAGCGGACTCCTACGAGCAGTACTTC.

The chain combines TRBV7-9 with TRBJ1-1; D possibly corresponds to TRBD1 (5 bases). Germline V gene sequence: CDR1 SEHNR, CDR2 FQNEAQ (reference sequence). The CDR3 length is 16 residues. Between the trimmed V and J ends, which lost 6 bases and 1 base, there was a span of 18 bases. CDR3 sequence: CASRPEPGPKNTEAFF. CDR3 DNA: TGTGCCAGCAGACCTGAGCCGGGACCTAAGAACACTGAAGCTTTCTTT.

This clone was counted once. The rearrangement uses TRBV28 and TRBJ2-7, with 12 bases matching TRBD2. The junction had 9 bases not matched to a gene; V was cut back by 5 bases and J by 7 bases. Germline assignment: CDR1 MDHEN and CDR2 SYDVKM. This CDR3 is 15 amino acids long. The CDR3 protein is CASSPRIGLAGEQYF. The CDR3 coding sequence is TGTGCCAGCAGTCCAAGGATCGGACTAGCGGGAGAGCAGTACTTC.

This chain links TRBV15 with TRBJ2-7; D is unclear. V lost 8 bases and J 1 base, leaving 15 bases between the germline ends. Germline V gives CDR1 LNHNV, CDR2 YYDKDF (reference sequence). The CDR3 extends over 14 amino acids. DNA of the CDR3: TGTGCCACCCGAAACCTAGTCGGTTCCTACGAGCAGTACTTC. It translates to CATRNLVGSYEQYF.